What follows is one TCR beta chain and its context. Its antigen is still unknown. This sample is drawn from a study of T cell responses to AZD1222 COVID-19 vaccine. In germline, CDR1 is SGHTA, CDR2 FQGNSA. The V end lost 0 bases, the J end lost 7 bases, and 13 bases lay between the germline ends. There are 15 residues in the CDR3. Sequencing was performed with immunoSEQ multiplex PCR; in TCRdb, only in-frame clones are kept and a portion is missing. The sample has 150,000 to 200,000 clones; over 90% are singletons. Notes on the study in general: Spike regions recognized by vaccine-associated CD4 TCRs spanned the protein, led by 160-218 and 743-854. Regions left unmutated in variants are reportedly the target of nearly half of spike-specific TCRs. Repertoire sampling happened only post peak T cell response.

The sequence was collected from an adult who received the AZD1222 COVID-19 vaccine. Source: peripheral blood, taken 28 days after the second AZD1222 dose. The gene calls are TRBV7-2 and TRBJ1-5, with D possibly being TRBD1 (5 bases). Written as DNA, the CDR3 is TGTGCCAGCAGCTTAGCGTTCGGGGCTGGACAGCCCCAGCATTTT. It specifies CASSLAFGAGQPQHF.